The 27 T cell receptor beta chains in this list originate from one sample, sequenced in a study of identifying expanded T cells in peripheral blood. TCRdb's table, derived via immunoSEQ multiplex PCR, lists solely in-frame clones and lacks some. The sample has some 93,000 clones; roughly 90% are singletons. The sample comprised blood. Receptors were obtained from a person aged 18 to 75 in good health.

J is TRBJ2-1 and V is TRBV5-6; unclear D gene. Germline V lookup: CDR1 SGHDT, CDR2 YYEEEE. The CDR3 totals 14 residues. Between the trimmed V and J ends, which lost 4 bases and 5 bases, there was a span of 13 bases. The CDR3 nucleotides are TGTGCCAGCAGCGGACCGGACGCCAACAATGAGCAGTTCTTC. It specifies CASSGPDANNEQFF.

The chain uses TRBV28 and TRBJ2-7; D remains ambiguous. Trimming stripped 6 bases from V and 5 bases from J, with 8 bases between. The germline V gene has CDR1 MDHEN and CDR2 SYDVKM. The CDR3 is made up of 11 amino acids. The CDR3 loop reads CASRSYDEQYF. CDR3 DNA sequence: TGTGCCAGCAGGTCATACGACGAGCAGTACTTC.

This clone was counted once. The V call is TRBV2, the J call TRBJ1-5, with D hard to call. V was shortened by 3 bases and J by 7 bases, with 10 bases between the two germline ends. The CDR3 is 13 amino acids. Germline CDR1 and CDR2: SNHLY and FYNNEI. The CDR3: CASSEDPRQPQHF. CDR3 nucleotides: TGTGCCAGCAGTGAGGACCCACGGCAGCCCCAGCATTTT.

V usage is TRBV6-5 and J usage is TRBJ2-7; 8 bases line up with TRBD1. The CDR3 runs to 14 residues. With V trimmed by 6 bases and J by 7 bases, 11 bases remained unmatched. Germline CDR1 is MNHEY and CDR2 is SVGAGI. The CDR3 protein is CASRARQGMEEQYF. The CDR3 nucleotides read TGTGCCAGCAGGGCCCGACAGGGGATGGAGGAGCAGTACTTC.

This chain connects TRBV4-2 to TRBJ2-6; D perhaps matches TRBD1 (5 bases). The CDR3 is 20 amino acids. Germline CDR1 LGHNA, CDR2 YNFKEQ. The V end lost 0 bases, the J end lost 1 base, and 19 bases lay between the germline ends. The CDR3 DNA reads TGTGCCAGCAGCCAAGATACGAAGCCAGCAGGGATTTCTGGGGCCAACGTCCTGACTTTC. Translation gives CASSQDTKPAGISGANVLTF.

The J gene is TRBJ1-2, the V gene TRBV6-6; D perhaps matches TRBD1 (5 bases). Germline V CDR1 and CDR2: MNHNY, SVGAGI (reference sequence). CDR3 length: 14 residues. V lost 6 bases and J 3 bases, leaving 14 bases between the germline ends. The CDR3 reads CASSQGRHDYGYTF. CDR3 in DNA: TGTGCCAGCAGCCAGGGACGGCATGACTATGGCTACACCTTC.

This clone appeared a single time. The chain joins TRBV7-9 to TRBJ2-1; perhaps TRBD1 as D (6 bases). This CDR3 has 14 residues. V was pared by 7 bases and J by 8 bases, with 18 bases between. Germline CDR1 SEHNR, CDR2 FQNEAQ (reference sequence). CDR3 amino acids: CASNGNDRPHEQFF. DNA of the CDR3: TGTGCCAGCAACGGAAATGACAGGCCACATGAGCAGTTCTTC.

The gene calls are TRBV27 and TRBJ1-2; no firm D call. The CDR3 totals 11 residues. Between the trimmed V and J ends, which lost 6 bases and 8 bases, there was a span of 10 bases. Germline CDR1 and CDR2: MNHEY and SMNVEV (reference sequence). Written as DNA, the CDR3 is TGTGCCAGCAGCGGGAGCGGGGGCTACACCTTC. Its protein is CASSGSGGYTF.

The chain combines TRBV28 with TRBJ2-5; D perhaps matches TRBD2 (6 bases). Trimming took 6 bases from V and 1 from J, leaving 18 bases between them. This CDR3 contains 16 residues. CDR1 is MDHEN, CDR2 SYDVKM, per germline. The CDR3 DNA sequence: TGTGCCAGCAGCCCCCTAGCGCGGGGCCTCCAAGAGACCCAGTACTTC. Translated, it gives CASSPLARGLQETQYF.

V and J are TRBV7-3 and TRBJ2-5, with TRBD2 matching 9 bases. The germline CDR1 and CDR2 sequences are SGHTA and FQGTGA. The CDR3 covers 14 residues. V lost 5 bases to trimming and J lost 2 bases; unmatched junction nucleotides: 3. Here the CDR3 reads CASSPSGAQETQYF. The CDR3 bases are TGTGCCAGCAGCCCTAGCGGGGCTCAAGAGACCCAGTACTTC.

This chain joins TRBV6-6 and TRBJ1-5; weak D call: TRBD1 (5 bases). The CDR3 consists of 14 residues. The germline V gene encodes CDR1 MNHNY and CDR2 SVGAGI (reference sequence). The germline V and J ends were trimmed by 4 bases and 1 base, with 8 bases remaining between them. For the CDR3, the DNA is TGTGCCAGCAGTTTTCAGGGAAGCAATCAGCCCCAGCATTTT. This gives the protein CASSFQGSNQPQHF.

This clone was picked up one time. The CDR3 loop is CASRERASDFSGNTIYF. In DNA, the CDR3 is TGTGCCAGCAGGGAACGGGCGTCCGACTTCTCTGGAAACACCATATATTTT. The chain employs TRBV4-2 and TRBJ1-3; D gene unclear. V was shortened by 6 bases and J by 0 bases, with 18 bases between the two germline ends. Germline CDR1 and CDR2: LGHNA and YNFKEQ. The CDR3 is made up of 17 amino acids.

The gene calls are TRBV7-9 and TRBJ2-5; 16 bases line up with TRBD2. The DNA end favors TRBJ2-7, so the J call may be wrong. The germline gives CDR1 SEHNR, CDR2 FQNEAQ (reference sequence). The length of the CDR3 is 18 residues. Here the CDR3 DNA reads TGTGCCAGCAGCCATCCGGGACTAGCGGGGGGGAACCCCTACGAGCAGTACTTC. Amino acid sequence: CASSHPGLAGGNPYEQYF.

J is TRBJ2-3 and V is TRBV6-4, with 9 bases aligning to TRBD2. The V and J ends lost 4 bases and 1 base, in that order; junction bases with no gene match: 0. Looked up from germline, CDR1 is MRHNA and CDR2 is SNTAGT. The CDR3 is made up of 14 amino acids. CDR3 DNA: TGTGCCAGCAGTGCTAGCGGGGGCACAGATACGCAGTATTTT. Protein: CASSASGGTDTQYF.

There are a few counts of this clone. Other DNA variants within this sample encode the same CDR3. The chain carries TRBV5-4 and TRBJ2-5; 9 bases are a match to TRBD1. V lost 4 bases, J lost 5 bases, and 9 bases stayed unmatched. The CDR3 has 15 residues. The germline gives CDR1 SGHNT, CDR2 YYREEE (reference sequence). The CDR3 nucleotides read TGTGCCAGCAGCCTGGGAGACAGGGGGAGGGAGACCCAGTACTTC. It specifies CASSLGDRGRETQYF.

V and J are TRBV2 and TRBJ2-3; 10 bases align to TRBD1. Trimming at V came to 6 bases and at J to 4 bases, leaving 10 bases not matched to a gene. CDR3 length: 16 amino acids. The germline V gene encodes CDR1 SNHLY and CDR2 FYNNEI. The CDR3 region is CASRARAGTGADTQYF. For the CDR3, the DNA is TGTGCCAGCAGGGCACGAGCAGGGACAGGGGCAGATACGCAGTATTTT.

V and J are TRBV11-2 and TRBJ2-3; maybe TRBD2 (6 bases). The CDR3 runs to 13 residues. V was clipped by 1 base and J by 5 bases, with 7 bases between them. Germline CDR1 reads SGHAT; CDR2 reads FQNNGV. CDR3 sequence: CASSLAGVDTQYF. For the CDR3, the DNA is TGTGCCAGCAGCTTAGCGGGGGTAGATACGCAGTATTTT.

This clone was counted a single time. The chain employs TRBV6-4 and TRBJ1-3; 8 nucleotides agree with TRBD1. Trimming took 0 bases from V and 8 from J; bases not matched to a gene: 18. Germline V gene data show CDR1 as MRHNA and CDR2 as SNTAGT. The CDR3 spans 19 residues. CDR3 coding DNA: TGTGCCAGCAGTGACTCTTCGCATAGGGGACAGGTTGGACGGCACACCATATATTTT. Its translation is CASSDSSHRGQVGRHTIYF.

The rearrangement uses TRBV7-3 and TRBJ2-5; D not certain. CDR3 length: 15 residues. V gave up 2 bases and J gave up 1 base, with 11 bases separating them. Germline V CDR1 and CDR2: SGHTA, FQGTGA. The DNA of the CDR3 is TGTGCCAGCAGCTTATCCTCCGGAACCCAAGAGACCCAGTACTTC. Its protein is CASSLSSGTQETQYF. The full variable domain, with the rest looked up from reference TRBV7-3 and TRBJ2-5, is GAGVSQTPSNKVTEKGKYVELRCDPISGHTALYWYRQSLGQGPEFLIYFQGTGAADDSGLPNDRFFAVRPEGSVSTLKIQRTERGDSAVYLCASSLSSGTQETQYFGPGTRLLVL.

This chain uses TRBV9 with TRBJ2-2; 9 bases line up with TRBD2. V shed 0 bases, J shed 0 bases, and the junction held 12 bases outside the gene matches. Germline lookup yields CDR1 SGDLS and CDR2 YYNGEE. The CDR3 totals 20 residues. The CDR3 DNA sequence: TGTGCCAGCAGCGTAGGCAAAGCGGGAGGTTCCGCCGCGAACACCGGGGAGCTGTTTTTT. It is translated as CASSVGKAGGSAANTGELFF.

This CDR3 is CASSLTGGESYNEQFF. Written as DNA, the CDR3 is TGTGCCAGCAGCTTAACGGGGGGAGAATCCTACAATGAGCAGTTCTTC. This chain connects TRBV7-3 to TRBJ2-1; the D gene is possibly TRBD2 (6 bases). V was pared by 0 bases and J by 1 base, with 10 bases between. This CDR3 spans 16 amino acids. Per germline, CDR1 SGHTA and CDR2 FQGTGA.

The V call is TRBV6-6, the J call TRBJ2-7; the D gene is possibly TRBD1 (6 bases). The V end was cut by 5 bases, the J end by 5 bases, with 16 bases between. CDR3 size: 14 residues. The germline V gene has CDR1 MNHNY and CDR2 SVGAGI (reference sequence). CDR3 DNA sequence: TGTGCCAGCAGTGCCTTAGCCAGGGGTAACGAGCAGTACTTC. The encoded protein is CASSALARGNEQYF.

The chain joins TRBV6-1 to TRBJ1-1; 11 bases are shared with TRBD1. V lost 6 bases to trimming and J lost 7 bases; unmatched junction nucleotides: 7. Germline CDR1 reads MNHNS; CDR2 reads SASEGT. This CDR3 has 14 amino acids. Written as DNA, the CDR3 is TGTGCCAGCAGCGGAGGACAGGGGGCGGATGAAGCTTTCTTT. Amino acid sequence: CASSGGQGADEAFF.

The chain carries TRBV9 and TRBJ2-7; TRBD1 matches 11 bases. This CDR3 region has 14 residues. Germline loops: CDR1 SGDLS, CDR2 YYNGEE. V was pared by 2 bases and J by 7 bases, with 5 bases of the junction left unmatched. CDR3 sequence (DNA): TGTGCCAGCAGCGTTACCGGGACAGGGGGGGAGCAGTACTTC. Residues: CASSVTGTGGEQYF.

The sample holds a few counts of this clone. The chain combines TRBV27 with TRBJ1-1; 7 nucleotides align to TRBD1. The CDR3 is 14 residues long. Germline V gene data show CDR1 as MNHEY and CDR2 as SMNVEV (reference sequence). J gave up 5 bases and V 5 bases, and 8 bases lay outside the gene matches. The CDR3 sequence: CASSKKGALTEAFF. The CDR3 DNA is TGTGCCAGCAGTAAGAAGGGGGCTCTTACTGAAGCTTTCTTT.

The CDR3 region is CASSPDSGYEKLFF. The CDR3 DNA reads TGCGCCAGCAGCCCGGACAGTGGGTATGAAAAACTGTTTTTT. V and J are TRBV4-3 and TRBJ1-4; D perhaps matches TRBD1 (6 bases). CDR1 is LGHNA and CDR2 is YSLEER in the germline V gene. CDR3 length: 14 amino acids. Trimming pared 4 bases from V and 6 bases from J, leaving 12 bases between.

V is TRBV7-6 and J is TRBJ2-1, with 12 bases matching TRBD2. The V gene end was trimmed by 4 bases and the J gene end by 8 bases; junction bases not matched to a gene: 9. The germline CDR1 and CDR2 sequences are SGHVS and FNYEAQ. The CDR3 consists of 16 residues. CDR3 amino acids: CASSSDLAGGFDEQFF. CDR3 bases: TGTGCCAGCAGCTCAGATCTAGCGGGAGGGTTCGATGAGCAGTTCTTC.